Each of the 19 T cell receptor beta chains below was sequenced from the same sample in a study of beta chain features in type 1 diabetes (dated by TCRdb to 2016 to 2018). Results and caveats for the whole study, not just this receptor: Type 1 diabetes patients showed a moderate but significant shortening of TCRB CDR3 length in all four CD4+ subsets.

Receptors were amplified or captured by the immunoSEQ multiplex PCR assay. The High Capacity cDNA Reverse Transcription Kit was used to reverse transcribe all of the isolated RNA, meaning that expressed TCRB transcripts were what got sequenced. This is the immuneACCESS table as TCRdb keeps it, with only in-frame sequences that have V and J called. A part of the clones is gone; compared with another copy, unresolved V genes explain less than half, and the rest is unexplained. Recorded for this sample are 600,000 or so clones; 11% to 15% of them occurred a single time. The top ten clones comprise just under 0.04% of the sample. These TCRs' antigens remain unknown. The sample taken for sequencing was naive CD4+ T cells from blood. What the cell subset or site label conveys for this sample: true naive CD4+ T cells. Receptors originate from a man aged 18 to 35 with type 1 diabetes.

This chain joins TRBV19 and TRBJ2-5; D might be TRBD1 (5 bases). Trimming took 5 bases from V and 4 from J, leaving 11 bases between them. Germline V CDR1 and CDR2: LNHDA, SQIVND (reference sequence). This CDR3 spans 13 amino acids. Here the CDR3 reads CASSAAGRETQYF. CDR3 DNA: TGTGCCAGTAGTGCGGCAGGGCGAGAGACCCAGTACTTC. The full variable domain, completed using reference TRBV19 and TRBJ2-5, is DGGITQSPKYLFRKEGQNVTLSCEQNLNHDAMYWYRQDPGQGLRLIYYSQIVNDFQKGDIAEGYSVSREKKESFPLTVTSAQKNPTAFYLCASSAAGRETQYFGPGTRLLVL.

This sequence joins TRBV5-5 and TRBJ2-5; D unclear. Germline lookup yields CDR1 SGHKS and CDR2 YYEKEE (reference sequence). The CDR3 is made up of 12 amino acids. The V end lost 0 bases, the J end lost 4 bases, and 4 bases lay between the germline ends. DNA of the CDR3: TGTGCCAGCAGCTTGGACGGAGAGACCCAGTACTTC. Protein product: CASSLDGETQYF.

This clone has just a few counts. The rearrangement links TRBV5-6 to TRBJ2-4, with a weak D call TRBD1 (6 bases). V was trimmed by 3 bases and J by 0 bases, leaving 10 bases between them. The V gene's germline CDR1 is SGHDT and CDR2 YYEEEE. CDR3 length: 15 residues. The CDR3 coding sequence is TGTGCCAGCAGCTCGACAGGTTTAGCCAAAAACATTCAGTACTTC. Residues: CASSSTGLAKNIQYF.

Comments on this clone: The sample carries other DNA sequences with the same CDR3. CDR3 in DNA: TGTGCCAGCAGCCTATTTGGGAGGAACACCGGGGAGCTGTTTTTT. Translation: CASSLFGRNTGELFF. This chain uses TRBV7-2 with TRBJ2-2; perhaps TRBD2 as D (5 bases). Germline loops: CDR1 SGHTA, CDR2 FQGNSA. This CDR3 comprises 15 residues. V was cut by 5 bases and J by 1 base, with 11 bases left in between.

Only a few counts were recorded for this clone. This chain connects TRBV29-1 to TRBJ1-1, with D uncertain. With 2 bases removed from V and 6 bases from J, the gap between germline ends came to 10 bases. The CDR3 covers 12 residues. Germline V gene lookup returns CDR1 SQVTM and CDR2 ANQGSEA. The CDR3 loop reads CSVEFSGPEAFF. As DNA, the CDR3 is TGCAGCGTTGAATTTTCAGGACCTGAAGCTTTCTTT.

This clone has a handful of counts. The rearrangement joins TRBV7-2 to TRBJ2-4, with D unclear. CDR3 length: 15 residues. Trimming shortened V by 5 bases and J by 7 bases, and 18 bases separated the two germline ends. CDR1 is SGHTA, CDR2 FQGNSA, per germline. The CDR3 here is CASSPQIEFGNIQYF. As DNA, the CDR3 is TGTGCCAGCAGCCCGCAAATAGAGTTCGGGAACATTCAGTACTTC.

This clone was counted between two and nine times. The chain is built from TRBV14 and TRBJ2-3, with TRBD2 matching over 9 bases. With 4 bases clipped from V and 2 bases from J, the junction kept 7 bases outside the gene matches. The CDR3 sequence is 16 residues long. Germline V gives CDR1 SGHDN, CDR2 FVKESK. CDR3 sequence reads: CASSRLAGRFTDTQYF. The CDR3 DNA sequence: TGTGCCAGCAGCCGTCTAGCGGGGCGGTTCACAGATACGCAGTATTTT.

This clone has a handful of counts. This chain links TRBV7-8 with TRBJ2-2, with D possibly matching TRBD1 (5 bases). Trimming stripped 4 bases from V and 6 bases from J, with 18 bases between. The CDR3 is 16 residues long. In germline, CDR1 is SGHVS, CDR2 FQNEAQ. CDR3 residues: CASSSQAGRGAGELFF. Written as DNA, the CDR3 is TGTGCCAGCAGCTCCCAGGCAGGGCGAGGAGCCGGGGAGCTGTTTTTT. The variable domain in full, with the rest retrieved from reference TRBV7-8 and TRBJ2-2, is GAGVSQSPRYKVAKRGQDVALRCDPISGHVSLFWYQQALGQGPEFLTYFQNEAQLDKSGLPSDRFFAERPEGSVSTLKIQRTQQEDSAVYLCASSSQAGRGAGELFFGEGSRLTVL.

CDR3 residues: CSVDEGTRYEQYF. In nucleotides, the CDR3 is TGCAGCGTTGACGAAGGGACCCGCTACGAGCAGTACTTC. The V gene is TRBV29-1, the J gene TRBJ2-7, with D perhaps TRBD1 or TRBD2 (5 bases each). V gave up 3 bases and J gave up 3 bases, with 12 bases separating them. CDR3 length: 13 amino acids. Per germline, CDR1 SQVTM and CDR2 ANQGSEA.

The chain is built from TRBV2 and TRBJ1-2, with a weak D call TRBD1 (6 bases). Trimming cost V 6 bases and J 4 bases, with 18 bases left between them. The CDR3 runs to 15 residues. The germline V gene encodes CDR1 SNHLY and CDR2 FYNNEI. The CDR3 sequence: CASRAGQIFIYGYTF. CDR3 DNA: TGTGCCAGCAGGGCTGGACAGATCTTCATCTATGGCTACACCTTC.

Only a few counts were recorded for this clone. This rearrangement joins TRBV7-2 to TRBJ2-3; 8 bases agree with TRBD2. With V trimmed by 2 bases and J by 2 bases, 6 bases remained unmatched. The CDR3 length is 16 residues. The germline V gene encodes CDR1 SGHTA and CDR2 FQGNSA. The DNA for the CDR3 is TGTGCCAGCAGCTTAACTTTCGGGGGGGCCACAGATACGCAGTATTTT. It translates to CASSLTFGGATDTQYF.

In this sample, this clone turned up a few times. The rearrangement uses TRBV2 and TRBJ1-1; D gene unclear. The CDR3 spans 14 residues. Germline values: CDR1 SNHLY, CDR2 FYNNEI. Trimming took off 0 bases at V and 8 bases at J, with 13 bases between the two ends. For the CDR3, the DNA is TGTGCCAGCAGTGAAGCGCCGAGGGTGGAGGAAGCTTTCTTT. It codes for CASSEAPRVEEAFF.

This clone has just a few counts. This rearrangement joins TRBV6-1 to TRBJ2-3; D may be TRBD1 or TRBD2 (5 bases each). V gave up 2 bases and J gave up 5 bases, with 17 bases separating them. The CDR3 is 16 residues long. Germline loops: CDR1 MNHNS, CDR2 SASEGT. CDR3 sequence reads: CASSERLGTPVDTQYF. In DNA, the CDR3 is TGTGCCAGCAGTGAACGGTTGGGGACCCCGGTAGATACGCAGTATTTT.

The rearrangement joins TRBV5-1 to TRBJ2-7, with TRBD1 matching 7 bases. The CDR3 runs to 17 residues. Trimming removed 0 bases from V and 6 bases from J; junction bases left unmatched: 15. Germline values: CDR1 SGHRS, CDR2 YFSETQ. CDR3 in DNA: TGCGCCAGCAGCTTGGGACAGGGAAATCGGTTGCCCTCCGAGCAGTACTTC. Translating gives CASSLGQGNRLPSEQYF.

The chain carries TRBV28 and TRBJ1-1; 9 nucleotides align to TRBD1. Germline values: CDR1 MDHEN, CDR2 SYDVKM. The CDR3 consists of 14 residues. The trim removed 7 bases at V and 5 bases at J, leaving 8 bases unmatched. The CDR3 sequence is CASITGGVRTEAFF. CDR3 DNA: TGTGCCAGCATCACAGGGGGCGTGAGGACTGAAGCTTTCTTT.

This sequence joins TRBV7-9 and TRBJ2-3, with 12 nucleotides matching TRBD2. Trimming at V came to 3 bases and at J to 8 bases, leaving 9 bases not matched to a gene. Germline CDR1 SEHNR, CDR2 FQNEAQ (reference sequence). CDR3 length: 16 amino acids. This CDR3 reads CASSLTSGSNLGTQYF. The CDR3 nucleotides read TGTGCCAGCAGCTTGACTAGCGGGAGTAATCTGGGTACGCAGTATTTT.

The V gene is TRBV6-1, the J gene TRBJ2-1; 9 nucleotides agree with TRBD2. The length of the CDR3 is 15 residues. Germline V gives CDR1 MNHNS, CDR2 SASEGT. V was pared by 8 bases and J by 2 bases, with 7 bases of the junction left unmatched. The CDR3 sequence is CASAFLAGTYNEQFF. The DNA of the CDR3 is TGTGCCAGCGCGTTCCTAGCGGGGACCTACAATGAGCAGTTCTTC.

With regard to this clone: The same CDR3 is also encoded by other DNA sequences in this sample. This chain uses TRBV14 with TRBJ2-2, with D uncertain. Germline CDR1 reads SGHDN; CDR2 reads FVKESK. This CDR3 is 13 amino acids long. Trimming cost V 0 bases and J 5 bases, with 4 bases left between them. CDR3 bases: TGTGCCAGCAGCCAAGATAGAACCGGGGAGCTGTTTTTT. Amino acid sequence: CASSQDRTGELFF.

This CDR3 reads CASSSGHSTNTEAFF. CDR3 bases: TGCGCCAGCAGCTCCGGACACTCAACGAACACTGAAGCTTTCTTT. The chain has TRBV5-1 and TRBJ1-1, with a possible D match to TRBD1 (5 bases). V gave up 3 bases and J gave up 1 base, with 13 bases separating them. From germline, CDR1 is SGHRS and CDR2 YFSETQ. The CDR3 has 15 residues. Full variable domain (rest looked up from reference TRBV5-1 and TRBJ1-1): KAGVTQTPRYLIKTRGQQVTLSCSPISGHRSVSWYQQTPGQGLQFLFEYFSETQRNKGNFPGRFSGRQFSNSRSEMNVSTLELGDSALYLCASSSGHSTNTEAFFGQGTRLTVV.